These 2 T cell receptor beta chains originate from one sample sequenced in a study of CD8 T cells in ankylosing spondylitis. TCRdb passed the 5' RACE reads through MiXCR, listing each CDR3 protein once. The table shows under 200,000 distinct CDR3 sequences, with about 9.9% occurring only once. Source material: blood, either unsorted or a sorted T cell fraction (not recorded which). The source of these receptors is a male donor with ankylosing spondylitis or in good health (not recorded which).

The J gene is TRBJ2-1, the V gene TRBV7-2; D is unresolved. Per germline, CDR1 SGHTA and CDR2 FQGNSA. The CDR3 is 14 amino acids. Trimming shortened V by 1 base and J by 7 bases, and 11 bases separated the two germline ends. The CDR3: CASSLVGFGNEQFF. Written as DNA, the CDR3 is TGTGCCAGCAGCTTAGTAGGGTTCGGGAATGAGCAGTTCTTC.

The sample holds many counts of this clonotype. The rearrangement uses TRBV9 and TRBJ2-1; the match to TRBD2 covers 15 bases. Germline values: CDR1 SGDLS, CDR2 YYNGEE. The CDR3 runs to 15 residues. Trimming cost V 4 bases and J 8 bases; bases outside gene matches: 4. The CDR3 DNA follows: TGTGCCAGCAGCAAGGGACTAGCGGGGGGAGATGAGCAGTTCTTC. Its translation is CASSKGLAGGDEQFF.